The 25 T cell receptor beta chains listed next were all sequenced from one sample in a study of T cell changes during pregnancy in multiple sclerosis. Assay used: immunoSEQ multiplex PCR; TCRdb lists only in-frame clones, some missing. The sample lists roughly 42,000 clones, approximately 90% occurring once. The sample here was CD4+ T cells from peripheral blood mononuclear cells, taken before pregnancy. The source is a female donor with multiple sclerosis, enrolled in a pregnancy study.

The V and J genes are TRBV7-2 and TRBJ1-1, with 7 bases fitting TRBD1. There are 15 residues in the CDR3. Germline CDR1 and CDR2: SGHTA and FQGNSA. V lost 1 base to trimming and J lost 3 bases; unmatched junction nucleotides: 5. The CDR3 protein is CASSLEGAGYTEAFF. The CDR3 bases are TGTGCCAGCAGCTTAGAGGGGGCGGGTTACACTGAAGCTTTCTTT.

CDR3 sequence (DNA): TGTGCCAGCAGCTTCGACAGGGTTGGAGCTTTCTTT. Protein product: CASSFDRVGAFF. The rearrangement uses TRBV7-2 and TRBJ1-1; the match to TRBD1 covers 7 bases. This CDR3 has 12 amino acids. With 3 bases clipped from V and 10 bases from J, the junction kept 5 bases outside the gene matches. Germline V lookup: CDR1 SGHTA, CDR2 FQGNSA.

This clone was observed a single time. The CDR3 DNA is TGTGCCAGCAGCTTTAGCTCTGGGGCCAACGTCCTGACTTTC. Encoded protein: CASSFSSGANVLTF. J is TRBJ2-6 and V is TRBV11-2; D is ambiguous. V lost 3 bases, J lost 0 bases, and 3 bases lay in between. Germline V CDR1 and CDR2: SGHAT, FQNNGV. The CDR3 is made up of 14 amino acids. Full variable domain (outside the CDR3, taken from reference TRBV11-2 and TRBJ2-6): EAGVAQSPRYKIIEKRQSVAFWCNPISGHATLYWYQQILGQGPKLLIQFQNNGVVDDSQLPKDRFSAERLKGVDSTLKIQPAKLEDSAVYLCASSFSSGANVLTFGAGSRLTVL.

The gene calls are TRBV4-2 and TRBJ2-7, with D possibly being TRBD2 (5 bases). Germline V gives CDR1 LGHNA, CDR2 YNFKEQ. Trimming stripped 0 bases from V and 6 bases from J, with 15 bases between. CDR3 length: 15 residues. CDR3 sequence (DNA): TGTGCCAGCAGCCAAGATGCGGGTGGTTCTCGCGAGCAGTACTTC. Translating it yields CASSQDAGGSREQYF.

In its sample, this clone was seen once. V gene TRBV10-3 combines with J gene TRBJ2-6; 8 bases agree with TRBD1. Trimming removed 4 bases from V and 12 bases from J; junction bases left unmatched: 5. Germline CDR1 and CDR2: ENHRY and SYGVKD. The CDR3 length is 13 residues. This CDR3 reads CAISVGQDGVLTF. CDR3 coding DNA: TGTGCCATCAGTGTGGGACAGGACGGCGTCCTGACTTTC.

The CDR3: CASSEAQTEAFF. CDR3 in DNA: TGTGCCAGCAGTGAAGCACAGACTGAAGCTTTCTTT. The chain couples TRBV2 to TRBJ1-1; D gene unclear. V shed 0 bases and J shed 5 bases, with 4 bases lying between them. The germline gives CDR1 SNHLY, CDR2 FYNNEI. The CDR3 covers 12 residues.

The chain combines TRBV5-4 with TRBJ2-5, with D possibly matching TRBD1 (6 bases). The CDR3 contains 14 residues. The ends were cut back, 0 bases at V and 5 bases at J, with 11 bases in the middle. In germline, CDR1 is SGHNT, CDR2 YYREEE (reference sequence). The CDR3 reads CASSLEGEWETQYF. The CDR3 DNA is TGTGCCAGCAGCTTGGAGGGGGAGTGGGAGACCCAGTACTTC.

V usage is TRBV6-5 and J usage is TRBJ1-1, with unresolved D. The CDR3 has 13 residues. The germline CDR1 and CDR2 sequences are MNHEY and SVGAGI. V gave up 0 bases and J gave up 1 base, with 3 bases separating them. The CDR3 loop is CASSYSANTEAFF. For the CDR3, the DNA is TGTGCCAGCAGTTACTCAGCGAACACTGAAGCTTTCTTT.

The rearrangement uses TRBV9 and TRBJ2-4; 11 bases align to TRBD2. The J segment lost 0 bases and the V segment lost 4 bases, leaving 12 bases of the junction unmatched. The CDR3 is 19 amino acids. Per the germline V gene, CDR1 is SGDLS and CDR2 is YYNGEE. DNA of the CDR3: TGTGCCAGCAGCCCCGGGACTAGCGGATACATACTAGCCAAAAACATTCAGTACTTC. Translation gives CASSPGTSGYILAKNIQYF.

J is TRBJ1-4 and V is TRBV5-4, with TRBD1 matching over 8 bases. V was pared by 4 bases and J by 2 bases, with 7 bases of the junction left unmatched. The CDR3 is made up of 16 amino acids. Germline-derived CDR1 and CDR2 are SGHNT and YYREEE (reference sequence). CDR3 DNA: TGTGCCAGCAGCCCCACAGGGGGGAGGACTAATGAAAAACTGTTTTTT. This translates into CASSPTGGRTNEKLFF.

The chain couples TRBV6-5 to TRBJ2-5, with D possibly matching TRBD2 (7 bases). The CDR3 length is 14 residues. Trimming left V 5 bases short and J 5 bases short, with 15 bases between. Germline V CDR1 and CDR2: MNHEY, SVGAGI. CDR3 sequence reads: CASSPTGGRETQYF. The CDR3 DNA is TGTGCCAGCAGTCCGACGGGGGGCCGGGAGACCCAGTACTTC.

The rearrangement uses TRBV11-2 and TRBJ1-4; D is possibly TRBD1 (5 bases). This CDR3 has 16 residues. The V and J ends lost 1 base and 2 bases respectively, with 11 bases between them. From germline, CDR1 is SGHAT and CDR2 FQNNGV. The CDR3 DNA reads TGTGCCAGCAGCTTAGGTGGGGGGTGGACTAATGAAAAACTGTTTTTT. This gives the protein CASSLGGGWTNEKLFF.

The chain employs TRBV29-1 and TRBJ1-2; no definite D call. Germline values: CDR1 SQVTM, CDR2 ANQGSEA. V shed 2 bases and J shed 8 bases, with 18 bases lying between them. There are 14 residues in the CDR3. CDR3 coding DNA: TGCAGCGTTGAACCCCTTCTGGGAGGCACGGGCTACACCTTC. This encodes CSVEPLLGGTGYTF. The whole variable domain, remainder taken from reference TRBV29-1 and TRBJ1-2, is SAVISQKPSRDICQRGTSLTIQCQVDSQVTMMFWYRQQPGQSLTLIATANQGSEATYESGFVIDKFPISRPNLTFSTLTVSNMSPEDSSIYLCSVEPLLGGTGYTFGSGTRLTVV.

V gene TRBV7-2 combines with J gene TRBJ2-1; a weak D match, TRBD1 (6 bases). The germline V gene has CDR1 SGHTA and CDR2 FQGNSA. The CDR3 consists of 15 residues. Trimming pared 6 bases from V and 5 bases from J, leaving 17 bases between. The CDR3 DNA follows: TGTGCCAGCAGAGGGGGTCGAGGACTCCACAATGAGCAGTTCTTC. Translated, it gives CASRGGRGLHNEQFF.

The chain carries TRBV5-6 and TRBJ2-2; maybe TRBD1 (5 bases). This CDR3 region has 16 residues. Trimming took 0 bases from V and 0 from J, leaving 9 bases between them. Germline CDR1 SGHDT, CDR2 YYEEEE. The CDR3 DNA reads TGTGCCAGCAGCTTGGAGCAGGGCCCGAACACCGGGGAGCTGTTTTTT. It translates to CASSLEQGPNTGELFF.

V usage is TRBV27 and J usage is TRBJ1-4; D unresolved. CDR3 length: 15 residues. Germline V gene data show CDR1 as MNHEY and CDR2 as SMNVEV (reference sequence). V lost 1 base and J lost 7, with 13 bases in between. The CDR3 reads CASSLFRGVSEKLFF. In DNA, the CDR3 is TGTGCCAGCAGTTTATTTCGGGGAGTCAGTGAAAAACTGTTTTTT. The variable domain in full, with the rest retrieved from reference TRBV27 and TRBJ1-4, is EAQVTQNPRYLITVTGKKLTVTCSQNMNHEYMSWYRQDPGLGLRQIYYSMNVEVTDKGDVPEGYKVSRKEKRNFPLILESPSPNQTSLYFCASSLFRGVSEKLFFGSGTQLSVL.

The rearrangement joins TRBV7-2 to TRBJ2-1; TRBD2 agrees at 12 bases. V was pared by 3 bases and J by 5 bases, with 11 bases of the junction left unmatched. Per the germline V gene, CDR1 is SGHTA and CDR2 is FQGNSA. The CDR3 is made up of 18 amino acids. In DNA, the CDR3 is TGTGCCAGCAGCTTTTCTCCTCCTAGCGGGGGGGCCCACAATGAGCAGTTCTTC. Translation: CASSFSPPSGGAHNEQFF.

The chain couples TRBV5-1 to TRBJ2-1, with a weak D call TRBD2 (6 bases). CDR3 length: 16 residues. The germline CDR1 and CDR2 sequences are SGHRS and YFSETQ. Trimming stripped 0 bases from V and 2 bases from J, with 12 bases between. The DNA of the CDR3 is TGCGCCAGCAGCTTGGTGGCGGGGCCCGCCTACAATGAGCAGTTCTTC. It is translated as CASSLVAGPAYNEQFF.

V usage is TRBV7-9 and J usage is TRBJ1-3; 9 bases are a match to TRBD1. The V and J ends lost 3 bases and 3 bases, in that order; junction bases with no gene match: 9. Per the germline V gene, CDR1 is SEHNR and CDR2 is FQNEAQ (reference sequence). The CDR3 sequence is 17 residues long. CDR3 sequence: CASSFTPDRGGGNTIYF. The CDR3 DNA reads as TGTGCCAGCAGCTTTACCCCGGACAGGGGAGGTGGAAACACCATATATTTT. Full variable domain (missing parts from reference TRBV7-9 and TRBJ1-3): DTGVSQNPRHKITKRGQNVTFRCDPISEHNRLYWYRQTLGQGPEFLTYFQNEAQLEKSRLLSDRFSAERPKGSFSTLEIQRTEQGDSAMYLCASSFTPDRGGGNTIYFGEGSWLTVV.

This rearrangement joins TRBV7-2 to TRBJ1-2; 7 nucleotides align to TRBD1. The J segment lost 0 bases and the V segment lost 3 bases, leaving 7 bases of the junction unmatched. The germline V gene encodes CDR1 SGHTA and CDR2 FQGNSA. The CDR3 totals 16 residues. CDR3 amino acids: CASSLGQSLSNYGYTF. The CDR3 nucleotides are TGTGCCAGCAGCTTGGGACAGTCCCTCTCTAACTATGGCTACACCTTC.

This clone was seen a few times. The genes are TRBV7-2 and TRBJ2-1; 8 bases are a match to TRBD2. Germline CDR1 SGHTA, CDR2 FQGNSA. After removal of 4 bases from V and 8 bases from J, the junction contained 22 bases not matched to a gene. CDR3 length equals 19 residues. Written as DNA, the CDR3 is TGTGCCAGCAGCTCTACAGCTGGCACTAGCGGTGGCGGGGGCTATGAGCAGTTCTTC. Translated: CASSSTAGTSGGGGYEQFF.

The chain links TRBV11-2 to TRBJ2-1; maybe TRBD2 (7 bases). V was shortened by 1 base and J by 2 bases, with 12 bases between the two germline ends. The CDR3 has 16 amino acids. Per the germline V gene, CDR1 is SGHAT and CDR2 is FQNNGV. The CDR3 sequence: CASSLVGGGPYNEQFF. The CDR3 DNA follows: TGTGCCAGCAGCTTAGTTGGGGGGGGGCCCTACAATGAGCAGTTCTTC.

The V gene is TRBV4-1, the J gene TRBJ1-2, with D uncertain. The CDR3 sequence is 15 residues long. Trimming removed 1 base at V and 2 bases at J, with 11 bases between. The V gene's germline CDR1 is MGHRA and CDR2 YSYEKL. As DNA, the CDR3 is TGCGCCAGCAGCCAAGTCGCGGGTTTGAACTATGGCTACACCTTC. It yields the protein CASSQVAGLNYGYTF.

This clone was detected once. The chain uses TRBV5-1 and TRBJ2-3, with 7 nucleotides matching TRBD1. Per germline, CDR1 SGHRS and CDR2 YFSETQ. Trimming removed 4 bases from V and 4 bases from J; junction bases left unmatched: 6. CDR3 size: 14 residues. The CDR3 loop is CASSTRQGSDTQYF. The CDR3 DNA sequence: TGCGCCAGCAGCACGAGACAGGGCTCAGATACGCAGTATTTT.

The V call is TRBV11-2, the J call TRBJ1-6, with D possibly TRBD1 on 5 matching bases. The germline V and J ends were trimmed by 3 bases and 8 bases, with 11 bases remaining between them. The germline CDR1 and CDR2 sequences are SGHAT and FQNNGV. The CDR3 loop spans 14 amino acids. DNA of the CDR3: TGTGCCAGCAGCTTCCATCGGGGGTATTCACCCCTCCACTTT. Its translation: CASSFHRGYSPLHF.